This TCR beta chain was observed in a study of T-cell memory formation after mild COVID-19. Overall study: Clustering of TCRs was largely donor specific. Study conclusions and caveats: Cross-reactive memory appears to have joined, as suggested by some responding clones showing up in pre-infection memory. Clones shrinking between day 15 and 85 showed a balanced CD4/CD8 split, and those that grew later tilted toward CD4+.

Constant-segment primers and 5'RACE yielded cDNA libraries for TCR alpha and TCR beta, each carrying sample barcodes and UMIs. From the 5' RACE reads, TCRdb called clonotypes with MiXCR, one entry per CDR3 protein. Of 110,000 to 150,000 distinct CDR3 sequences listed, less than 25% were seen once; the top ten hold roughly 25%. Germline loops: CDR1 SGHTA, CDR2 FQGNSA. This CDR3 has 17 residues. This clonotype was counted between two and nine times. The antigen remains undetermined. One end of the junction is discordant with germline, which a read error may explain. The chain uses TRBV7-2 and TRBJ2-3, with unresolved D. The sequenced sample consisted of PBMCs or a T cell subset sorted from them (not recorded which). This receptor was identified in an adult woman who had mild COVID-19 (a few samples of this study predate the infection). Cell type and time point are not known. The CDR3 protein is CASSGSRPLSFTHTQYF. The CDR3 nucleotides are TGTGCCAGCAGCGGGTCGCGGCCCCTATCTTTCACACATACGCAGTATTTT.